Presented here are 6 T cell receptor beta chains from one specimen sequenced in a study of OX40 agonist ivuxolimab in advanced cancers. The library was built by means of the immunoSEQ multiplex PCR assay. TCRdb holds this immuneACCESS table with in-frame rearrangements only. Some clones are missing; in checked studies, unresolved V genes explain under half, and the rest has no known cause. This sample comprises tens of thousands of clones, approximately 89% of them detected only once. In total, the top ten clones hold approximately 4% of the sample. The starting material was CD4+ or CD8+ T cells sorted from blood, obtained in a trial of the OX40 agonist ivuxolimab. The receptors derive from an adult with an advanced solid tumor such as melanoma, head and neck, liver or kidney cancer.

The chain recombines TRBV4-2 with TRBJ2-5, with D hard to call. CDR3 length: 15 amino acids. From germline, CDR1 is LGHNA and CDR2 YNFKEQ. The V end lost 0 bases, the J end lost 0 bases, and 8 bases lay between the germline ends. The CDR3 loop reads CASSQDRRNQETQYF. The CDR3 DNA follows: TGTGCCAGCAGCCAAGACCGGCGGAACCAAGAGACCCAGTACTTC.

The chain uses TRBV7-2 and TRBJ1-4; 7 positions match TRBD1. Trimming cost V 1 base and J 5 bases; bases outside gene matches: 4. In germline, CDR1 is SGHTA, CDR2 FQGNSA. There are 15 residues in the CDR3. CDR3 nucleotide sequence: TGTGCCAGCAGCTTAGACGCAGGGGGAAATGAAAAACTGTTTTTT. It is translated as CASSLDAGGNEKLFF.

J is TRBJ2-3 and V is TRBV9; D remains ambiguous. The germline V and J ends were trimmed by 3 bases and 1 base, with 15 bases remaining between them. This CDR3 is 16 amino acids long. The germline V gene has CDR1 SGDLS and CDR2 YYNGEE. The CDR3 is CASSARQWDGTDTQYF. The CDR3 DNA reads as TGTGCCAGCAGCGCGCGACAATGGGATGGCACAGATACGCAGTATTTT.

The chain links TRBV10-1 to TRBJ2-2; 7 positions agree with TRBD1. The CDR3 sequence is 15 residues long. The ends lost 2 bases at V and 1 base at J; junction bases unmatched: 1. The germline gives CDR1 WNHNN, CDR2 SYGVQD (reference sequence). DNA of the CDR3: TGCGCCAGCAGTGAGGGACAGGTGAACACCGGGGAGCTGTTTTTT. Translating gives CASSEGQVNTGELFF.

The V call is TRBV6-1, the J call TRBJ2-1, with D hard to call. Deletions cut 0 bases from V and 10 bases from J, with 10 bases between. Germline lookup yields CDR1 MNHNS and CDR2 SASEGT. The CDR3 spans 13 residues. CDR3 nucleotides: TGTGCCAGCAGTGAAGCGGGCAGGAGAGAGCAGTTCTTC. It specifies CASSEAGRREQFF.

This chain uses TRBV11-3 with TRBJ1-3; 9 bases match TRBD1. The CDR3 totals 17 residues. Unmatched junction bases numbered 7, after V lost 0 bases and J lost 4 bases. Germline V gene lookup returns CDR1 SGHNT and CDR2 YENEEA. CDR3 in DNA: TGTGCCAGCAGCTTAGAGTCTGGGACAGGGTTCGGAAACACCATATATTTT. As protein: CASSLESGTGFGNTIYF.